This section outlines one T cell receptor beta chain sequence together with its context. This entry belongs to a study of identical twins. CDR3 length equals 13 residues. Germline V lookup: CDR1 ENHRY, CDR2 SYGVKD. Trimming removed 0 bases from V and 11 bases from J; junction bases left unmatched: 3. TCRdb re-called the 5' RACE reads through MiXCR, storing one row per CDR3 protein. The table has 650,000 to 750,000 distinct CDR3 sequences, approximately 22% seen once. In addition, the sample was reused for a study of T cells expressing NK-cell markers. This second report adds: HCMV specificity of expanded NKG2C+ T cell clones remained unclear.

This TCR was recovered from a woman under 30 in good health. Source material: PBMCs. This rearrangement joins TRBV10-3 to TRBJ1-1; 10 bases align to TRBD1. Written as DNA, the CDR3 is TGTGCCATCAGTGAGTCGGGACAGGGGAGCGCTTTCTTT. It codes for CAISESGQGSAFF.